These 12 T cell receptor beta chains share one sample of origin, sequenced in a study of blood T cell repertoires in COVID-19. Method: immunoSEQ multiplex PCR; TCRdb's copy keeps in-frame clones and lacks some. The repertoire holds some 99,000 clones, with 75% to 85% as singletons. The specimen was peripheral blood. These receptors were taken from a woman of 80 years or more with active or convalescent COVID-19.

The gene calls are TRBV28 and TRBJ1-2; 10 positions match TRBD1. CDR1 and CDR2 from the germline V gene are MDHEN and SYDVKM. Trimming removed 2 bases from V and 8 bases from J; junction bases left unmatched: 8. The CDR3 spans 15 residues. CDR3 coding DNA: TGTGCCAGCAGTTTAGAAGGACAGGGGGTGAAGGGCTACACCTTC. It specifies CASSLEGQGVKGYTF.

This clone came up once. The gene calls are TRBV3-1 (or the pseudogene TRBV3-2) and TRBJ2-3; TRBD2 agrees at 8 bases. Trimming removed 4 bases from V and 8 bases from J; junction bases left unmatched: 5. The germline V gene encodes CDR1 LGHDT and CDR2 YNNKEL (reference sequence). The CDR3 length is 13 residues. CDR3 loop: CASSPMSGSTQYF. The CDR3 DNA reads TGTGCCAGCAGCCCAATGAGCGGGAGTACGCAGTATTTT.

The J gene is TRBJ1-4, the V gene TRBV7-9; D perhaps matches TRBD1 (5 bases). The CDR3 totals 16 residues. V was cut by 4 bases and J by 6 bases, with 18 bases left in between. From germline, CDR1 is SEHNR and CDR2 FQNEAQ (reference sequence). CDR3 sequence (DNA): TGTGCCAGCAGCTGGGGCCTTACCGGAACCCATGAAAAACTGTTTTTT. It encodes CASSWGLTGTHEKLFF.

J is TRBJ2-1 and V is TRBV7-6; no reliable D call. There are 15 residues in the CDR3. In germline, CDR1 is SGHVS, CDR2 FNYEAQ. V was pared by 4 bases and J by 0 bases, with 10 bases between. Here the CDR3 reads CASSSPLSSYNEQFF. The CDR3, as DNA: TGTGCCAGCAGCTCCCCCCTGAGCTCCTACAATGAGCAGTTCTTC.

The V call is TRBV5-1, the J call TRBJ2-1; the match to TRBD2 covers 14 bases. The ends lost 2 bases at V and 7 bases at J; junction bases unmatched: 8. The CDR3 has 17 residues. Germline loops: CDR1 SGHRS, CDR2 YFSETQ. Written as DNA, the CDR3 is TGCGCCAGCAGCTTTGAAGGGGGGACTAGCGGGAGAAATGAGCAGTTCTTC. Translation: CASSFEGGTSGRNEQFF.

This sequence joins TRBV19 and TRBJ2-7; D unresolved. Germline CDR1 reads LNHDA; CDR2 reads SQIVND (reference sequence). V was pared by 3 bases and J by 0 bases, with 12 bases between. There are 15 residues in the CDR3. The DNA for the CDR3 is TGTGCCAGTAGTATTCTTGTTACAAGCTCCTACGAGCAGTACTTC. Its translation is CASSILVTSSYEQYF. Full variable domain (rest looked up from reference TRBV19 and TRBJ2-7): DGGITQSPKYLFRKEGQNVTLSCEQNLNHDAMYWYRQDPGQGLRLIYYSQIVNDFQKGDIAEGYSVSREKKESFPLTVTSAQKNPTAFYLCASSILVTSSYEQYFGPGTRLTVT.

The CDR3 DNA sequence: TGTGCCAGCAGTCTCCGACTGGAGGGTGAGCAGTTCTTC. Translation: CASSLRLEGEQFF. The V gene is TRBV12-3 or TRBV12-4, the J gene TRBJ2-1; TRBD2 might be the D (6 bases). V lost 5 bases and J lost 9, with 14 bases in between. The CDR3 runs 13 residues.

The V and J genes are TRBV3-1 (or the pseudogene TRBV3-2) and TRBJ1-1; D is unresolved. Trimming removed 1 base at V and 3 bases at J, with 18 bases between. This CDR3 has 17 amino acids. Germline assignment: CDR1 LGHDT and CDR2 YNNKEL (reference sequence). The CDR3 DNA reads TGTGCCAGCAGCCAAGCCTTTGTCCTGTTTCAGTACACTGAAGCTTTCTTT. Translated: CASSQAFVLFQYTEAFF.

This chain connects TRBV5-5 to TRBJ2-1; 10 bases match TRBD2. From germline, CDR1 is SGHKS and CDR2 YYEKEE (reference sequence). V shed 0 bases, J shed 5 bases, and the junction held 2 bases outside the gene matches. The CDR3 runs to 15 residues. DNA for the CDR3: TGTGCCAGCAGCTTGGCGGGACTAGCGAACAATGAGCAGTTCTTC. This codes for CASSLAGLANNEQFF.

The genes are TRBV30 and TRBJ2-1, with 14 bases fitting TRBD2. The germline CDR1 and CDR2 sequences are GTSNPN and SVGIG (reference sequence). This CDR3 is 19 amino acids long. V shed 3 bases, J shed 3 bases, and the junction held 13 bases outside the gene matches. The CDR3 region is CAWRLTSGRAERGYNEQFF. CDR3 nucleotide sequence: TGTGCCTGGAGGCTGACTAGCGGGAGGGCGGAGAGAGGCTACAATGAGCAGTTCTTC.

The chain has TRBV9 and TRBJ2-7, with 7 bases lining up with TRBD1. Germline V gene data show CDR1 as SGDLS and CDR2 as YYNGEE. The CDR3 consists of 14 residues. Trimming removed 4 bases from V and 3 bases from J; junction bases left unmatched: 7. The CDR3 protein is CASSSTGLGYEQYF. The CDR3 coding sequence is TGTGCCAGCAGCTCGACAGGGTTGGGCTACGAGCAGTACTTC.

The V and J genes are TRBV5-6 and TRBJ2-2, with 10 bases fitting TRBD1. V lost 5 bases to trimming and J lost 5 bases; unmatched junction nucleotides: 9. The germline V gene encodes CDR1 SGHDT and CDR2 YYEEEE. The CDR3 contains 16 residues. The CDR3 bases are TGTGCCAGCAGACCCCGGGACAGGGGTCAAACCGGGGAGCTGTTTTTT. This codes for CASRPRDRGQTGELFF.